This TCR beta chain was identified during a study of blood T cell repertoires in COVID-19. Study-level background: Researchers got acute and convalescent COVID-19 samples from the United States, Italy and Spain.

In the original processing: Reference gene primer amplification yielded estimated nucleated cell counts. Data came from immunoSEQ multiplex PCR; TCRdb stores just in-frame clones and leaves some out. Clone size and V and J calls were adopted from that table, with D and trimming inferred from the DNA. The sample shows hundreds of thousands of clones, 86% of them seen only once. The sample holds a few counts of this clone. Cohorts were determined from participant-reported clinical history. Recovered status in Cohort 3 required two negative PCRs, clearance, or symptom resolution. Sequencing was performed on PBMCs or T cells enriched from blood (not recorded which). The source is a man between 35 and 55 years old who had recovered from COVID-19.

The CDR3 DNA is TGTGCCAGCAGCCCTAGCGGGGACACTGAAGCTTTCTTT. This gives the protein CASSPSGDTEAFF. The J gene is TRBJ1-1, the V gene TRBV27; D unclear. The germline CDR1 and CDR2 sequences are MNHEY and SMNVEV (reference sequence). V was cut by 6 bases and J by 3 bases, with 11 bases left in between. The CDR3 consists of 13 residues.